This is a list of T cell receptor beta chains from one sample in a study of post-analysis software for immune sequencing data. TCRdb independently ran MiXCR on the PCR reads; one entry per CDR3 protein. The data show about 500,000 distinct CDR3 sequences, approximately 45% seen once. Sequenced sample: blood. The receptors were gathered from a girl aged 5-17 years with multiple sclerosis. The CDR3 runs from the conserved cysteine through the conserved F or W. The D gene is left open where the match is weak. The size entry is marked missing in some rows and otherwise reads once, few, many or a size class.

size: .; D: .; V: TRBV27; J: TRBJ2-5; DNA: TGTGCCAGCAGTTCCAAGCGGACTCTTCAAGAGACCCAGTACTTC; CDR3: CASSSKRTLQETQYF
size: few; D: .; V: TRBV15; J: TRBJ2-7; DNA: TGTGCCACCAGCAGAGACGTCGCTGGGGAGCAGTACTTC; CDR3: CATSRDVAGEQYF
size: .; D: .; V: TRBV7-9; J: TRBJ2-5; DNA: TGTGCCAGCAGCTTTGGCCCCCGGGCGTGGATTTGGGAGACCCAGTACTTC; CDR3: CASSFGPRAWIWETQYF
size: .; D: TRBD2; V: TRBV10-3; J: TRBJ2-1; DNA: TGTGCCATCAGTGGAGCGGGATCCAGCTCCTACAATGAGCAGTTCTTC; CDR3: CAISGAGSSSYNEQFF
size: .; D: .; V: TRBV12-3/TRBV12-4; J: TRBJ2-7; DNA: TGTGCCAGCCGCCGTACGGGGTCCTACGAGCAGTACTTC; CDR3: CASRRTGSYEQYF
size: .; D: .; V: TRBV7-2; J: TRBJ1-1; DNA: TGTGCCAGCAGCCTATCCGGGACAAGAAACACTGAAGCTTTCTTT; CDR3: CASSLSGTRNTEAFF
size: once; D: .; V: TRBV10-3; J: TRBJ1-2; DNA: TGTGCCATCAGTACCATGGACTATGGCTACACCTTC; CDR3: CAISTMDYGYTF
size: .; D: .; V: TRBV15; J: TRBJ2-1; DNA: TGTGCCACCAGCTTGCGGAAGAAGACCTCCTACGATGAGCAGTTCTTC; CDR3: CATSLRKKTSYDEQFF
size: .; D: .; V: TRBV20-1; J: TRBJ1-1; DNA: TGCAGCCCCTGGCGGGGGGAAGGAGGCACTGAAGCTTTCTTT; CDR3: CSPWRGEGGTEAFF
size: few; D: TRBD1; V: TRBV11-2; J: TRBJ2-1; DNA: TGTGCCAGCAGCTTGCGGGACAGGGTAATTAATGAGCAGTTCTTC; CDR3: CASSLRDRVINEQFF
size: once; D: TRBD1; V: TRBV5-1; J: TRBJ1-1; DNA: TGCGCCAGCAGCCGTCTCGCCGGGACAGGGAACACTGAAGCTTTCTTT; CDR3: CASSRLAGTGNTEAFF
size: .; D: TRBD1; V: TRBV10-3; J: TRBJ1-5; DNA: TGTGCCATCAGTGAGTCTCATCCACAGACAGGGAACAATCAGCCCCAGCATTTT; CDR3: CAISESHPQTGNNQPQHF
size: few; D: TRBD2; V: TRBV28; J: TRBJ2-1; DNA: TGTGCCAGCAGTTTAGGGTCGACTAGCGGGGGGTACAATGAGCAGTTCTTC; CDR3: CASSLGSTSGGYNEQFF
size: .; D: TRBD1; V: TRBV7-9; J: TRBJ1-2; DNA: TGTGCCAGCAGCGAAACAGGGGACTATGGCTACACCTTC; CDR3: CASSETGDYGYTF
size: .; D: TRBD1; V: TRBV10-3; J: TRBJ1-5; DNA: TGTGCCATCAGTGAGTCTAGGGGGACAGGGGGCAATCAGCCCCAGCATTTT; CDR3: CAISESRGTGGNQPQHF
size: .; D: .; V: TRBV7-3; J: TRBJ2-2; DNA: TGTGCCAGCAGCGAAAAGGCCGGGGAGCTGTTTTTT; CDR3: CASSEKAGELFF
size: .; D: .; V: TRBV6-5; J: TRBJ2-5; DNA: TGTGCCAGCAGTTACTACGGGCGGCCCGGGGAGGAGACCCAGTACTTC; CDR3: CASSYYGRPGEETQYF
size: once; D: TRBD2; V: TRBV6-5; J: TRBJ2-7; DNA: TGTGCCAGCAGTTTATCTTGGACTAGCGGGAGCCCCTACGAGCAGTACTTC; CDR3: CASSLSWTSGSPYEQYF
size: .; D: .; V: TRBV9; J: TRBJ1-4; DNA: TGTGCCAGCAGCCCAGAGGGGGGATTTAATGAAAAACTGTTTTTT; CDR3: CASSPEGGFNEKLFF
size: .; D: .; V: TRBV4-2; J: TRBJ1-5; DNA: TGTGCCAGCAGCCAGTCTACATCGGGTCCTGGCAATCAGCCCCAGCATTTT; CDR3: CASSQSTSGPGNQPQHF
size: few; D: TRBD2; V: TRBV12-3/TRBV12-4; J: TRBJ2-1; DNA: TGTGCCAGCAGTCGTAGCGGGAGAATAGAGAATGAGCAGTTCTTC; CDR3: CASSRSGRIENEQFF
size: .; D: TRBD1; V: TRBV7-9; J: TRBJ1-1; DNA: TGTGCCAGCAGCGAGCCGACAGGGGCCGTCACTGAAGCTTTCTTT; CDR3: CASSEPTGAVTEAFF
size: .; D: TRBD1; V: TRBV28; J: TRBJ2-7; DNA: TGTGCCAGCACCTACCGCCAGGGACAGGGCTTCTACGAGCAGTACTTC; CDR3: CASTYRQGQGFYEQYF
size: .; D: TRBD1; V: TRBV20-1; J: TRBJ2-3; DNA: TGCAGTGCCCTACAGGGGGCACGCACAGATACGCAGTATTTT; CDR3: CSALQGARTDTQYF
size: .; D: TRBD1; V: TRBV27; J: TRBJ2-7; DNA: TGTGCCAGCAGTCCCTTTTCGGGACAGGGGTACGAGCAGTACTTC; CDR3: CASSPFSGQGYEQYF
size: .; D: TRBD1; V: TRBV28; J: TRBJ1-1; DNA: TGTGCCAGCAGTCCCCAGACAGGGATTATGAACACTGAAGCTTTCTTT; CDR3: CASSPQTGIMNTEAFF
size: few; D: .; V: TRBV20-1; J: TRBJ2-1; DNA: TGCAGTGCTAGAGTAGGAGGGAGAAGCTACAATGAGCAGTTCTTC; CDR3: CSARVGGRSYNEQFF
size: .; D: TRBD2; V: TRBV4-1; J: TRBJ2-5; DNA: TGCGCCAGCAGCCTCGGGGGGACTAGCGCCCAAGAGACCCAGTACTTC; CDR3: CASSLGGTSAQETQYF
size: few; D: .; V: TRBV12-3/TRBV12-4; J: TRBJ1-2; DNA: TGTGCCAGCAGTTTTGGGGGTGACTATGGCTACACCTTC; CDR3: CASSFGGDYGYTF
size: .; D: TRBD2; V: TRBV9; J: TRBJ2-3; DNA: TGTGCCAGCAGCGCCAAGACTAGCGGCCCCACAGATACGCAGTATTTT; CDR3: CASSAKTSGPTDTQYF
size: .; D: TRBD1; V: TRBV20-1; J: TRBJ1-5; DNA: TGCAGTGCAGGGACAGGGAATCAGCCTCAGCATTTT; CDR3: CSAGTGNQPQHF
size: few; D: TRBD1; V: TRBV6-2/TRBV6-3; J: TRBJ2-5; DNA: TGTGCCAGCAGTTACTCCACCGGGACAGGGATGGAGACCCAGTACTTC; CDR3: CASSYSTGTGMETQYF
size: .; D: .; V: TRBV5-5; J: TRBJ1-1; DNA: TGTGCCAGCAGCTTTAATTGGGAGAACACTGAAGCTTTCTTT; CDR3: CASSFNWENTEAFF
size: .; D: .; V: TRBV20-1; J: TRBJ2-4; DNA: TGCAGTGCTATCACAACCTTAGCCAAAAACATTCAGTACTTC; CDR3: CSAITTLAKNIQYF
size: .; D: TRBD2; V: TRBV20-1; J: TRBJ2-1; DNA: TGCAGTACCGGGACTAGCGGGAGGGTCTACAATGAGCAGTTCTTC; CDR3: CSTGTSGRVYNEQFF
size: few; D: .; V: TRBV5-1; J: TRBJ1-2; DNA: TGCGCCAGCAGCGGAGCTGACTATGGCTACACCTTC; CDR3: CASSGADYGYTF
size: .; D: .; V: TRBV2; J: TRBJ2-1; DNA: TGTGCCAGCAGTGAAGGGTTACTCCCCTACAATGAGCAGTTCTTC; CDR3: CASSEGLLPYNEQFF
size: .; D: .; V: TRBV6-2/TRBV6-3; J: TRBJ2-7; DNA: TGTGCCAGCAGTTCCCTGAGCTCCTACAATGAGCAGTACTTC; CDR3: CASSSLSSYNEQYF
size: .; D: .; V: TRBV9; J: TRBJ2-6; DNA: TGTGCCAGCAGCGGACGACAGGCCTCTGGGGCCAACGTCCTGACTTTC; CDR3: CASSGRQASGANVLTF
size: .; D: TRBD2; V: TRBV18; J: TRBJ2-1; DNA: TGTGCCAGCTCACCCCGACTAGCGGATAACAATGAGCAGTTCTTC; CDR3: CASSPRLADNNEQFF
size: few; D: .; V: TRBV29-1; J: TRBJ2-7; DNA: TGCAGCGTTGAAGATCAAAAGATCCCCCCGACAGTTCCCTACGAGCAGTACTTC; CDR3: CSVEDQKIPPTVPYEQYF
size: .; D: .; V: TRBV6-4; J: TRBJ2-3; DNA: TGTGCCAGCAGTGACAATCCCACAGATACGCAGTATTTT; CDR3: CASSDNPTDTQYF
size: .; D: .; V: TRBV9; J: TRBJ2-7; DNA: TGTGCCAGCAGCGCAGACCACTACGAGCAGTACTTC; CDR3: CASSADHYEQYF
size: .; D: .; V: TRBV29-1; J: TRBJ2-3; DNA: TGCAGCGTTGAAGATTTGCAGGATACGCAGTATTTT; CDR3: CSVEDLQDTQYF
size: .; D: .; V: TRBV29-1; J: TRBJ1-1; DNA: TGCAGCGTTGAACGGAACACTGAAGCTTTCTTT; CDR3: CSVERNTEAFF
size: .; D: .; V: TRBV20-1; J: TRBJ2-3; DNA: TGCAGTGTTCTGCTCGGTACCACAGATACGCAGTATTTT; CDR3: CSVLLGTTDTQYF
size: .; D: .; V: TRBV18; J: TRBJ2-6; DNA: TGTGCCAGCTCACTAAGGGCTTGGACGGAGAGCTCTGGGGCCAACGTCCTGACTTTC; CDR3: CASSLRAWTESSGANVLTF
size: few; D: .; V: TRBV4-2; J: TRBJ2-1; DNA: TGTGCCAGCAGCCAGGGATCCTGGAGCTCCTACAATGAGCAGTTCTTC; CDR3: CASSQGSWSSYNEQFF
size: .; D: .; V: TRBV5-5; J: TRBJ2-5; DNA: TGTGCCAGCAGCTTGGGCCTACTGCTCCGGCGGGGCGTGCAGTACTTC; CDR3: CASSLGLLLRRGVQYF
size: few; D: TRBD1; V: TRBV9; J: TRBJ1-4; DNA: TGTGCCAGCAGCATGGCAGGGGGCGTGATCGAAAAACTGTTTTTT; CDR3: CASSMAGGVIEKLFF
size: .; D: .; V: TRBV5-5; J: TRBJ2-5; DNA: TGTGCCAGCAGCTTGGGTCGGAACGCAATGGAGACCCAGTACTTC; CDR3: CASSLGRNAMETQYF
size: many; D: .; V: TRBV5-1; J: TRBJ2-1; DNA: TGCGCCAGCAGCGTCAGCTACAATGAGCAGTTCTTC; CDR3: CASSVSYNEQFF
size: few; D: .; V: TRBV10-3; J: TRBJ1-1; DNA: TGTGCCATCAGTCCGAGCCAGGGTGAAGCTTTCTTT; CDR3: CAISPSQGEAFF
size: many; D: TRBD2; V: TRBV4-1; J: TRBJ2-1; DNA: TGCGCCAGCAGCCTGCAACCAGGGACTAGCGGGACGGACAATGAGCAGTTCTTC; CDR3: CASSLQPGTSGTDNEQFF
size: .; D: .; V: TRBV5-1; J: TRBJ1-1; DNA: TGCGCCAGCAGCTGGGGGGCCTCGGGGGACACTGAAGCTTTCTTT; CDR3: CASSWGASGDTEAFF
size: .; D: .; V: TRBV27; J: TRBJ2-1; DNA: TGTGCCAGCGGATATTCGGGACGGGGCAATGAGCAGTTCTTC; CDR3: CASGYSGRGNEQFF
size: .; D: .; V: TRBV7-2; J: TRBJ2-1; DNA: TGTGCCAGCAGTTTTGGACACAGACTTTACAATGAGCGGTTCTTC; CDR3: CASSFGHRLYNERFF
size: .; D: .; V: TRBV29-1; J: TRBJ2-1; DNA: TGCAGCGGACAGGTTTACAATGAGCAGTTCTTC; CDR3: CSGQVYNEQFF